Listed below are T cell receptor beta chains from one sample, sequenced in a study of type 1 regulatory T cells. Each CDR3 protein gets one entry after TCRdb re-called the reads with MiXCR. Among approximately 42,000 distinct CDR3 sequences listed, 12% were seen once. Antigens of these TCRs are unknown. Input material: cultured non-Tr1 T cells, either the whole culture or a sorted T cell fraction (not recorded which). The receptor source for this set is a human donor in good health. CDR3s include the opening cysteine and the closing phenylalanine or tryptophan. D genes are given only for firm matches. Clone sizes are given selectively: once, few, many, or a class where the clone is expanded.

CDR3nt: TGCAGAGCAACTAGCGGGGCATACAATGAGCAGTTCTTC
CDR3aa: CRATSGAYNEQFF
j_gene: TRBJ2-1
v_gene: TRBV29-1
d_gene: TRBD2
abundance: NA

CDR3nt: TGTGCCAGCTCACCCGGGACAGGGAGATACGAGCAGTACTTC
CDR3aa: CASSPGTGRYEQYF
j_gene: TRBJ2-7
v_gene: TRBV18
d_gene: TRBD1
abundance: many

CDR3nt: TGTGCCAGCAGTTTCAGGGTGTTGGAGACCCAGTACTTC
CDR3aa: CASSFRVLETQYF
j_gene: TRBJ2-5
v_gene: TRBV12-3/TRBV12-4
d_gene: NA
abundance: many

CDR3nt: TGTGCCAGCAGTGCTGCTAGCCGGGACAATGAGCAGTTCTTC
CDR3aa: CASSAASRDNEQFF
j_gene: TRBJ2-1
v_gene: TRBV12-3/TRBV12-4
d_gene: NA
abundance: many

CDR3nt: TGTGCCAGCAGTTTACGGTACAGAATTTACGAGCAGTACTTC
CDR3aa: CASSLRYRIYEQYF
j_gene: TRBJ2-7
v_gene: TRBV27
d_gene: NA
abundance: NA

CDR3nt: TGTGCCAGCAGCTTAGTGCCCGGAATAGATACGCAGTATTTT
CDR3aa: CASSLVPGIDTQYF
j_gene: TRBJ2-3
v_gene: TRBV7-6
d_gene: NA
abundance: NA

CDR3nt: TGTGCCACCAGCATTATGACTAGCGCTGGAGATACGCAGTATTTT
CDR3aa: CATSIMTSAGDTQYF
j_gene: TRBJ2-3
v_gene: TRBV15
d_gene: TRBD2
abundance: many

CDR3nt: TGTGCCAGCAGCCCAGGGGGTAGGCCTACGGAGCAGTACTTC
CDR3aa: CASSPGGRPTEQYF
j_gene: TRBJ2-7
v_gene: TRBV7-3
d_gene: TRBD1
abundance: many

CDR3nt: TGCGCCAGCAGCTGGGGACAAGTGAACACTGAAGCTTTCTTT
CDR3aa: CASSWGQVNTEAFF
j_gene: TRBJ1-1
v_gene: TRBV5-1
d_gene: NA
abundance: many

CDR3nt: TGTGCCAGCAGTTTAAGGACAGGGAGGGGTCAGCCCCAGCATTTT
CDR3aa: CASSLRTGRGQPQHF
j_gene: TRBJ1-5
v_gene: TRBV12-3/TRBV12-4
d_gene: TRBD1
abundance: many

CDR3nt: TGTGCCAGCAGGGAGGGACTAGCGGGAGGAGGAGAGACCCAGTACTTC
CDR3aa: CASREGLAGGGETQYF
j_gene: TRBJ2-5
v_gene: TRBV12-3/TRBV12-4
d_gene: TRBD2
abundance: many

CDR3nt: TGTGCCAGCAGCTTAGAAGGCGGGAGGGACAATGAGCAGTTCTTC
CDR3aa: CASSLEGGRDNEQFF
j_gene: TRBJ2-1
v_gene: TRBV11-3
d_gene: TRBD2
abundance: many

CDR3nt: TGTGCCAGCAGTGTCACCACGAACACTGAAGCTTTCTTT
CDR3aa: CASSVTTNTEAFF
j_gene: TRBJ1-1
v_gene: TRBV2
d_gene: NA
abundance: many

CDR3nt: TGCAGTGCGACCCGGGGCACTGAAGCTTTCTTT
CDR3aa: CSATRGTEAFF
j_gene: TRBJ1-1
v_gene: TRBV20-1
d_gene: NA
abundance: NA

CDR3nt: TGTGCCAGCAGTCCTAGCCCATCCAGCTCCTACGAGCAGTACTTC
CDR3aa: CASSPSPSSSYEQYF
j_gene: TRBJ2-7
v_gene: TRBV6-1
d_gene: NA
abundance: many

CDR3nt: TGTGCCAGCAGTACTCACACCGGGGAGCTGTTTTTT
CDR3aa: CASSTHTGELFF
j_gene: TRBJ2-2
v_gene: TRBV2
d_gene: NA
abundance: many

CDR3nt: TGTGCCAGCACCAAAGCAGGGGCCCTTCAGCCCCAGCATTTT
CDR3aa: CASTKAGALQPQHF
j_gene: TRBJ1-5
v_gene: TRBV28
d_gene: NA
abundance: many

CDR3nt: TGTGCCTGGAGTTCAGGACGTGCCGAAAAACTGTTTTTT
CDR3aa: CAWSSGRAEKLFF
j_gene: TRBJ1-4
v_gene: TRBV30
d_gene: NA
abundance: few